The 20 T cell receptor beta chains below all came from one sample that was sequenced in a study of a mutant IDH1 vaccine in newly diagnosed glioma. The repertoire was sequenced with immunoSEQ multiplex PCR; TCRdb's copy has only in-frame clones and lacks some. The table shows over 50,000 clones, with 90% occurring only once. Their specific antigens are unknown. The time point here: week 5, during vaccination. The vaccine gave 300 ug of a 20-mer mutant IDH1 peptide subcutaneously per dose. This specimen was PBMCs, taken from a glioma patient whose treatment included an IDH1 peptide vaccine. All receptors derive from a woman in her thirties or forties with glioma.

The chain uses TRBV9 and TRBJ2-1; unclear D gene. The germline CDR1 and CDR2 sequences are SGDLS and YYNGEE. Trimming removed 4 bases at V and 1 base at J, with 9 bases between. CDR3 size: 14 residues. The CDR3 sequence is CASSRVASYNEQFF. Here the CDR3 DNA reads TGTGCCAGCAGCCGGGTAGCATCCTACAATGAGCAGTTCTTC. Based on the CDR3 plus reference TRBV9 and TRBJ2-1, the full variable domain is DSGVTQTPKHLITATGQRVTLRCSPRSGDLSVYWYQQSLDQGLQFLIQYYNGEERAKGNILERFSAQQFPDLHSELNLSSLELGDSALYFCASSRVASYNEQFFGPGTRLTVL.

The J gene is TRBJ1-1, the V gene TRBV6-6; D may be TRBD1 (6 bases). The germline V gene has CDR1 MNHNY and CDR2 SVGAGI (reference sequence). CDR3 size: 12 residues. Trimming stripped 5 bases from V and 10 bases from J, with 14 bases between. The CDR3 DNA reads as TGTGCCAGCAGTCACAGACAGGTAGCAGCTTTCTTT. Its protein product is CASSHRQVAAFF.

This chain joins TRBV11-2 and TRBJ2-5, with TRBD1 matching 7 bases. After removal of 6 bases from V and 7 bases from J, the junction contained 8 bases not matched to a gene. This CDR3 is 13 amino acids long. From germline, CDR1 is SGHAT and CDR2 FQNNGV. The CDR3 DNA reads TGTGCCAGCAGGAAGACAGGGCGGGTGACCCAGTACTTC. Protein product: CASRKTGRVTQYF. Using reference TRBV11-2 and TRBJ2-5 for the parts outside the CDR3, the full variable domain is EAGVAQSPRYKIIEKRQSVAFWCNPISGHATLYWYQQILGQGPKLLIQFQNNGVVDDSQLPKDRFSAERLKGVDSTLKIQPAKLEDSAVYLCASRKTGRVTQYFGPGTRLLVL.

As DNA, the CDR3 is TGTGCCAGCAGCTTAGGGGGATCCAACTATGGCTACACCTTC. Protein sequence: CASSLGGSNYGYTF. The rearrangement links TRBV7-9 to TRBJ1-2; D gene unclear. CDR1 and CDR2 from the germline V gene are SEHNR and FQNEAQ (reference sequence). The germline V and J ends were trimmed by 1 base and 2 bases, with 8 bases remaining between them. The CDR3 runs 14 residues.

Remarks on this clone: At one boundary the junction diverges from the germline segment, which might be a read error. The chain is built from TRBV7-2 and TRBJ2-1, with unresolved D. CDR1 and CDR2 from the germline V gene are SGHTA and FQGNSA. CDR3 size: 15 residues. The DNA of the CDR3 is TGTGCCAGCAGCCGTACTGGCGAACCGTACAATCAGCAGTTCTTC. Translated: CASSRTGEPYNQQFF.

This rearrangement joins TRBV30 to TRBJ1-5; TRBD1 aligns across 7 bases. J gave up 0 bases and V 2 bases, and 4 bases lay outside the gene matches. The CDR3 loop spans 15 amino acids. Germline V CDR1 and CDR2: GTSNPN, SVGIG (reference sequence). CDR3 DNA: TGTGCCTGGAGTCCAGGGGGTAATAGCAATCAGCCCCAGCATTTT. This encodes CAWSPGGNSNQPQHF.

This chain's CDR3 is CASSVGTDSNQPQHF. The DNA of the CDR3 is TGTGCCAGCAGCGTTGGGACCGACAGCAATCAGCCCCAGCATTTT. V usage is TRBV7-9 and J usage is TRBJ1-5; TRBD1 is a possible D gene (5 bases). From germline, CDR1 is SEHNR and CDR2 FQNEAQ (reference sequence). The CDR3 is made up of 15 amino acids. V was trimmed by 5 bases and J by 1 base, leaving 12 bases between them.

Here the CDR3 reads CASSYGAGNVAFF. The CDR3 bases are TGTGCCAGCAGTTACGGAGCCGGGAACGTGGCTTTCTTT. The V call is TRBV6-5, the J call TRBJ1-1; D gene ambiguous. Germline lookup yields CDR1 MNHEY and CDR2 SVGAGI. V shed 2 bases and J shed 11 bases, with 15 bases lying between them. The CDR3 length is 13 residues.

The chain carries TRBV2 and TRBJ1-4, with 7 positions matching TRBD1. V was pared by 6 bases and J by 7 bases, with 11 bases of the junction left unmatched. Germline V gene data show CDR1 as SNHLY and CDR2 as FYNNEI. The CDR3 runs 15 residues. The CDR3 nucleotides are TGTGCCAGCAGGTTCTTGGGACAGCCGATTGAAAAACTGTTTTTT. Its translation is CASRFLGQPIEKLFF.

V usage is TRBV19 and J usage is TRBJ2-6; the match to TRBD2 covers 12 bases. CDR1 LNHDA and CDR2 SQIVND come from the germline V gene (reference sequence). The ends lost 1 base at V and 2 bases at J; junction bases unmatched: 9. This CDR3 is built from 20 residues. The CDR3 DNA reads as TGTGCCAGTAGTATAGTCCTTCCTAGCGGGAGGGCTACTGGGGCCAACGTCCTGACTTTC. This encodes CASSIVLPSGRATGANVLTF.

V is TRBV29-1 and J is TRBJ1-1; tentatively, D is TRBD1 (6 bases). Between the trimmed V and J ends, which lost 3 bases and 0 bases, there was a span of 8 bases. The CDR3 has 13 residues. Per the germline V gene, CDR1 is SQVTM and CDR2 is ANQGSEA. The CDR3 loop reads CSVEDSLNTEAFF. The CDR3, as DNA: TGCAGCGTTGAGGACAGTCTGAACACTGAAGCTTTCTTT. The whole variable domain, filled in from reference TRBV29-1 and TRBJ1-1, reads SAVISQKPSRDICQRGTSLTIQCQVDSQVTMMFWYRQQPGQSLTLIATANQGSEATYESGFVIDKFPISRPNLTFSTLTVSNMSPEDSSIYLCSVEDSLNTEAFFGQGTRLTVV.

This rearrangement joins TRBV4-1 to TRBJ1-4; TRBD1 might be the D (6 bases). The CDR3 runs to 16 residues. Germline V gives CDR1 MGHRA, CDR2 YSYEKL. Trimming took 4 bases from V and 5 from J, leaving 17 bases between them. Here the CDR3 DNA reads TGCGCCAGCAGCCTCCCTTTCGCGGACAGAAATGAAAAACTGTTTTTT. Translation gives CASSLPFADRNEKLFF.

The CDR3 DNA is TGTGCCAGCAGCCCCGTAAACGGCGGGGTGAAGAATGAAAAACTGTTTTTT. The encoded protein is CASSPVNGGVKNEKLFF. V usage is TRBV7-6 and J usage is TRBJ1-4; the D is unclear. Germline CDR1 reads SGHVS; CDR2 reads FNYEAQ. The CDR3 is made up of 17 amino acids. Trimming removed 5 bases at V and 5 bases at J, with 21 bases between. Filled out from reference TRBV7-6 and TRBJ1-4, the complete variable domain reads GAGVSQSPRYKVTKRGQDVALRCDPISGHVSLYWYRQALGQGPEFLTYFNYEAQQDKSGLPNDRFSAERPEGSISTLTIQRTEQRDSAMYRCASSPVNGGVKNEKLFFGSGTQLSVL.

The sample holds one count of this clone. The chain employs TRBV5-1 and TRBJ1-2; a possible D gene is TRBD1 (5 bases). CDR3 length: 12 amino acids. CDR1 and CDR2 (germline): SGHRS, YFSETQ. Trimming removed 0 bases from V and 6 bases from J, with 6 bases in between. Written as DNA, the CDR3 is TGCGCCAGCAGCTTGGCAGGGAATGGCTACACCTTC. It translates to CASSLAGNGYTF.

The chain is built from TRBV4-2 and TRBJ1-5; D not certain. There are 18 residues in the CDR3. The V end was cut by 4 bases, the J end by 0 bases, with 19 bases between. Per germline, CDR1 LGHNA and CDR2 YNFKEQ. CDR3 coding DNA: TGTGCCAGCAGCCTAACCGTAGACGGCTACTATAGCAATCAGCCCCAGCATTTT. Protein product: CASSLTVDGYYSNQPQHF.

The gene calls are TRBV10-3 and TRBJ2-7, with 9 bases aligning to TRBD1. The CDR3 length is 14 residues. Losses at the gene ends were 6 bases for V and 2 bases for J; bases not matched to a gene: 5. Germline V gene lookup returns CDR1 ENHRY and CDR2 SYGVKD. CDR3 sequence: CAISDRDRAYEQYF. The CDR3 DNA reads TGTGCCATCAGCGACCGGGACAGGGCCTACGAGCAGTACTTC.

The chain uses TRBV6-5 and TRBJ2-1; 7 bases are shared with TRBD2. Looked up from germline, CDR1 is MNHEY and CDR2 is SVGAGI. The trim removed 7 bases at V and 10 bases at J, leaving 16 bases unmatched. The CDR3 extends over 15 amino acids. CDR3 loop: CASNPGGGLSFEQFF. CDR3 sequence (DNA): TGTGCCAGCAACCCGGGGGGAGGACTTTCTTTCGAGCAGTTCTTC.

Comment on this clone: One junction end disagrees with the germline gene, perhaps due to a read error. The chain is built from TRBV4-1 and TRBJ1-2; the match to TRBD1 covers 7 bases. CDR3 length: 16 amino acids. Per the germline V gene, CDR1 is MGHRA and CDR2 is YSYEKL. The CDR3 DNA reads TGCGCCAGCAGCCAAGATCTCGGGACCATTGCCTGGGACAGAGTGTTC. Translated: CASSQDLGTIAWDRVF.

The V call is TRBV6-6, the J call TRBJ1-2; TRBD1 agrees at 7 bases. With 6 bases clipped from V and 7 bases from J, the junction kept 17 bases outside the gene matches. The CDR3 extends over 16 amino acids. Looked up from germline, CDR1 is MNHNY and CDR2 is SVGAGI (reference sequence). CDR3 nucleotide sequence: TGTGCCAGCAGGGGGGACAGAGGGGATCGTCCGGCTGGCTACACCTTC. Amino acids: CASRGDRGDRPAGYTF.

CDR3 sequence (DNA): TGTGCTAGTGGTCGAAGGGACAGGCCCTACGAGCAGTACTTC. This codes for CASGRRDRPYEQYF. The rearrangement uses TRBV12-5 and TRBJ2-7; 8 bases fit TRBD1. The CDR3 runs to 14 residues. V lost 5 bases and J lost 2; bases outside the gene matches: 5. Per germline, CDR1 LGHNT and CDR2 FRNRAP.